This TCR beta chain emerged from a study of OX40 agonist ivuxolimab in advanced cancers. Study at large: Eligibility admitted prior anti-PD-1, anti-PD-L1 or anti-CTLA-4 therapy; around 42% had some.

Assay used: immunoSEQ multiplex PCR; TCRdb lists only in-frame clones, some missing. Altogether about 77,000 clones are present, around 86% being singletons, with the ten largest covering 5.5% to 8%. This clone was detected only a few times. The CDR3 spans 13 residues. The germline CDR1 and CDR2 sequences are SNHLY and FYNNEI. Trimming pared 6 bases from V and 8 bases from J, leaving 13 bases between. The rearrangement joins TRBV2 to TRBJ1-4; D possibly corresponds to TRBD1 (6 bases). The TCR comes from an adult with an advanced solid tumor such as melanoma, head and neck, liver or kidney cancer. The sample here was CD4+ or CD8+ T cells sorted from blood, taken in a trial of the OX40 agonist ivuxolimab. CDR3 in DNA: TGTGCCAGCAGGGGGGCCTTAGGGGAAAAACTGTTTTTT. Protein: CASRGALGEKLFF.